The T cell receptor (beta chain) described here comes from a study of blood T cell repertoires in COVID-19. This table comes from immunoSEQ multiplex PCR, and its TCRdb copy is limited to in-frame clones, with some not included. Seen here are over 200,000 clones, roughly 80% observed once, and the top ten hold approximately 5%. The CDR3 is made up of 14 amino acids. The V segment lost 0 bases and the J segment 9 bases; nucleotides outside the gene matches: 3. Germline V gives CDR1 SGDLS, CDR2 YYNGEE. This clonotype was sampled from a human donor in a cohort sampled during active COVID-19. The sequenced sample consisted of peripheral blood. The rearrangement uses TRBV9 and TRBJ2-1; TRBD2 agrees at 10 bases. CDR3 DNA: TGTGCCAGCAGCGTAGACAGCGGGAGGGGTGAGCAGTTCTTC. Encoded protein: CASSVDSGRGEQFF.